The sequence of this T cell receptor (beta chain) was determined in a study of radiotherapy plus CTLA-4 blockade in lung cancer. Study details: Approximately 18% of patients responded objectively, and around 31% achieved disease control. Study-wide findings and caveats: According to reports, early shifts in blood T cell clones, alongside interferon-beta, forecast response most accurately. Blood saw expansion of tumor-derived TCR clones after radiotherapy plus ipilimumab.

Receiving focal radiation plus CTLA-4 blockade with ipilimumab were patients who had chemo-refractory metastatic non-small-cell lung cancer. Generated by immunoSEQ multiplex PCR, the TCRdb table keeps only in-frame clones and is missing some. The repertoire consists of 35,000 to 50,000 clones, with 73% occurring once and the leading ten covering roughly 4%. Germline V gene sequence: CDR1 MNHNY, CDR2 SVGAGI (reference sequence). The CDR3 contains 16 residues. Worth noting for this clone: Its antigen remains unidentified.

The chain couples TRBV6-6 to TRBJ2-5; D perhaps matches TRBD2 (5 bases). The J call may be wrong; the DNA end is better matched by TRBJ2-7. This clonotype originated in a human donor with non-small cell lung cancer who had a complete response to radiotherapy plus ipilimumab. The sample consisted of peripheral blood, taken from a patient treated with radiotherapy plus ipilimumab. CDR3 sequence (DNA): TGTGCCAGCAGTTACACGGGAACCGGATCCACCTACGAGCAGTACTTC. Residues: CASSYTGTGSTYEQYF.